This TCR beta chain comes out of a study of OX40 agonist ivuxolimab in advanced cancers. Measured with immunoSEQ multiplex PCR; TCRdb has only the in-frame clones, and not every one. The sample lists about 110,000 clones; around 93% were seen once. About this clone itself: Its antigen is not identified.

Study-wide results and caveats: Individuals who were partial responders at 0.1-3.0 mg/kg had clonal expansion that ranked among the lowest.

After removal of 3 bases from V and 5 bases from J, the junction contained 6 bases not matched to a gene. Germline V lookup: CDR1 ENHRY, CDR2 SYGVKD. This CDR3 region has 16 residues. This sequence was found in an adult with an advanced solid tumor such as melanoma, head and neck, liver or kidney cancer. Sample: CD4+ or CD8+ T cells sorted from blood, taken in a trial of the OX40 agonist ivuxolimab. The rearrangement links TRBV10-3 to TRBJ2-3; TRBD2 matches at 12 bases. CDR3 in amino acids: CAISDVALAGGDTQYF. The DNA of the CDR3 is TGTGCCATCAGTGATGTCGCACTAGCGGGAGGAGATACGCAGTATTTT.